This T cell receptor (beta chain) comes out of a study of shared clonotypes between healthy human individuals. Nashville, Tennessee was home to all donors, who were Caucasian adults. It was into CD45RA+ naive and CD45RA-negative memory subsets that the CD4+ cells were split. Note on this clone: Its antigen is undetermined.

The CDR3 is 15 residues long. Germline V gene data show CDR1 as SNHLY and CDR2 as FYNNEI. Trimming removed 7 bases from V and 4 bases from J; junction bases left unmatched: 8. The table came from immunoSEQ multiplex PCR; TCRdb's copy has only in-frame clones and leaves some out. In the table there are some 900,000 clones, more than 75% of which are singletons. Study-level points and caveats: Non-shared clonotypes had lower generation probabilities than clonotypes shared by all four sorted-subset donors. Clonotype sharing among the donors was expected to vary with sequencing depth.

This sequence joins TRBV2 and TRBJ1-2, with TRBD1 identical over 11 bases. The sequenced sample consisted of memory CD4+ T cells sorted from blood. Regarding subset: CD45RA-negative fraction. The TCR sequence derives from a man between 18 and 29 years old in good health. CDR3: CASTFGDRGFYGYTF. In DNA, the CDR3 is TGTGCCAGCACTTTTGGGGACAGGGGGTTCTATGGCTACACCTTC. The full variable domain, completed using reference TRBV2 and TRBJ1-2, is EPEVTQTPSHQVTQMGQEVILRCVPISNHLYFYWYRQILGQKVEFLVSFYNNEISEKSEIFDDQFSVERPDGSNFTLKIRSTKLEDSAMYFCASTFGDRGFYGYTFGSGTRLTVV.